A selection of T cell receptor beta chains follows, all from one sample in a study of blood T cell repertoires in COVID-19. Here immunoSEQ multiplex PCR was the method, and the copy in TCRdb shows in-frame clones only, minus some. The repertoire holds some 230,000 clones, with about 85% as singletons. Sequenced sample: peripheral blood. These receptors were taken from a man aged 35 to 55 with acute or convalescent COVID-19. CDR3s include the opening cysteine and the closing phenylalanine or tryptophan. The order of the fields is V gene, D gene, CDR3 length, clone size, J gene, CDR3 DNA, CDR3 protein. The D gene is left open where the match is weak. Clone sizes are given selectively: once, few, many, or a class where the clone is expanded.

v_gene: TRBV10-3
d_gene: TRBD2
len: 16
abundance: NA
j_gene: TRBJ2-3
CDR3nt: TGTGCCATCAGGCCGGGACTAGCGGGGGGGCGAGATACGCAGTATTTT
CDR3aa: CAIRPGLAGGRDTQYF

v_gene: TRBV5-1
d_gene: NA
len: 15
abundance: NA
j_gene: TRBJ1-6
CDR3nt: TGCGCCAGCAGCCCCGGGTCAGGGAATAATTCACCCCTCCACTTT
CDR3aa: CASSPGSGNNSPLHF

v_gene: TRBV6-5
d_gene: NA
len: 14
abundance: NA
j_gene: TRBJ1-2
CDR3nt: TGTGCCAGCTCGAGGAAAACCGAGGAATATGGCTACACCTTC
CDR3aa: CASSRKTEEYGYTF

v_gene: TRBV5-8
d_gene: NA
len: 11
abundance: NA
j_gene: TRBJ2-1
CDR3nt: TGTGCCAGCAGCCCCGTACAAGAGCAGTTCTTC
CDR3aa: CASSPVQEQFF

v_gene: TRBV2
d_gene: NA
len: 14
abundance: once
j_gene: TRBJ1-2
CDR3nt: TGTGCCAGCACTACAACAGGCGCTAACTATGGCTACACCTTC
CDR3aa: CASTTTGANYGYTF

v_gene: TRBV19
d_gene: NA
len: 16
abundance: NA
j_gene: TRBJ1-5
CDR3nt: TGTGCCAGTACCCCGACAGGACAGAAGAGCAATCAGCCCCAGCATTTT
CDR3aa: CASTPTGQKSNQPQHF

v_gene: TRBV6-6
d_gene: TRBD1
len: 13
abundance: NA
j_gene: TRBJ2-7
CDR3nt: TGTGCCAGCAGTTGGGACAGAGACTACGAGCAGTACTTC
CDR3aa: CASSWDRDYEQYF

v_gene: TRBV10-1
d_gene: NA
len: 13
abundance: NA
j_gene: TRBJ1-1
CDR3nt: TGCGCCAGCAGTGAGTCGAGAGTCGCTGAAGCTTTCTTT
CDR3aa: CASSESRVAEAFF

v_gene: TRBV5-4
d_gene: TRBD2
len: 16
abundance: NA
j_gene: TRBJ2-3
CDR3nt: TGTGCCAGCAGCTTCAGGACTAGCGGGGGGGCAGATACGCAGTATTTT
CDR3aa: CASSFRTSGGADTQYF

v_gene: TRBV7-2
d_gene: TRBD1
len: 15
abundance: NA
j_gene: TRBJ2-1
CDR3nt: TGTGCCAGCAGCGAGGGGACAGGGCTTACCAATGAGCAGTTCTTC
CDR3aa: CASSEGTGLTNEQFF

v_gene: TRBV9
d_gene: NA
len: 15
abundance: NA
j_gene: TRBJ2-5
CDR3nt: TGTGCCAGCAGCGTAGGTGGGGGGTCCTTTGGGACCCAGTACTTC
CDR3aa: CASSVGGGSFGTQYF

v_gene: TRBV3-1/TRBV3-2
d_gene: TRBD2
len: 16
abundance: NA
j_gene: TRBJ2-1
CDR3nt: TGTGCCAGCAGCCTGGGCGGGGGTATTCCCAACAATGAGCAGTTCTTC
CDR3aa: CASSLGGGIPNNEQFF

v_gene: TRBV2
d_gene: NA
len: 12
abundance: once
j_gene: TRBJ1-5
CDR3nt: TGTGCCAGCAGTGTGAGCACGCAGCCCCAGCATTTT
CDR3aa: CASSVSTQPQHF